This TCR beta chain was observed in a study of T cell responses to AZD1222 COVID-19 vaccine (dated by TCRdb to 2020 to 2023). About the investigation overall: AZD1222 recipients with second doses at about 4 weeks or about 12 weeks were pooled, because spike-specific TCR depth and breadth did not differ between schedules. A total of just over 230 trial participants underwent TCR sequencing, of whom about 210 had received two doses of AZD1222 and about 25 had received two doses of the MenACWY control vaccine. Trial participants were enrolled by age into subgroups of 18-55, 56-69 and 70-plus years, and around 150, 28 and 57 TCR-sequenced participants, respectively, were included in these subgroups. Study-wide findings and limitations: No day 14 peak-response samples were available, so repertoires were characterized only after the peak T cell response. Participants were mostly white British and included more females than males, and it was suggested by the authors that clonal diversity may have been underestimated. The 56-69-year group was small, and its depth increase did not reach significance, likely because of low power. Only five or six AZD1222 recipients were SARS-CoV-2 seropositive at baseline, limiting conclusions about previously exposed vaccinees. Spike-specific TCR breadth and depth rose significantly after two AZD1222 doses compared with day 0 and with MenACWY recipients. CD4 TCRs associated with the vaccine covered the entire spike protein, and the dominant responses were in regions 160-218 and 743-854. Nearly half of unique spike-specific TCRs reportedly recognized epitopes outside regions mutated in the B.1.351 and B.1.1.7 variants.

The CDR3 regions of human TCRbeta chains were analyzed by immunosequencing. The original methods were these. TCRs in the repertoires were matched against a reference library of SARS-CoV-2-specific TCRs that had been generated with the MIRA antigen-specificity platform. Breadth was defined as the fraction of unique TCRs that were SARS-CoV-2-associated. Depth was defined as the fraction of total T cells that were SARS-CoV-2-associated. Using the MIRA data, each spike-specific TCR was mapped to the spike region that the TCR reacts to and placed in a CD4 or CD8 class. Log10-transformed breadth and depth values were compared by one-way ANOVA with Sidak's multiple comparisons tests. Drawn from immuneACCESS, this table holds only the in-frame rearrangements with V and J called that TCRdb kept. Clones are partly lost; checked studies trace under half to an unresolved V gene and leave the rest unexplained. V and J calls and clone size are given by that table; D and trimming were obtained from the DNA. The sample profile shows 240,000 or so clones; 85% to 95% of them were found once. 0.55% of the sample rests with the top ten.

The germline V gene gives CDR1 as SQVTM and CDR2 as ANQGSEA. The CDR3, cysteine through phenylalanine, is 11 amino acids long. Only the CDR3 part of the read is kept: 33 bases, read in frame from the first base. Deletion took 2 bases off V and 4 bases off J, with a span of 6 bases between the germline ends. As concerns this clone: The specificity of this receptor is unknown. Per-base quality was not reported, and no clone a single base away is much larger than it. Other DNA sequences within the sample encode an identical CDR3.

The time point label of this sample denotes: baseline before first vaccination. Vaccinee samples came from UK trials COV001 and COV002, including a single-blind randomized controlled phase 2/3 trial of AZD1222 (ChAdOx1 nCoV-19) in healthy adults. For TCRbeta chain sequencing, PBMC samples from trial participants were taken at day 0 and at day 28 after the second dose. This TCR came from an adult in good health. The rearranged segments are TRBV29-1 and TRBJ2-7, with TRBD2 perhaps the D gene, on 5 matching bases. Sample: peripheral blood, taken on day 0 of AZD1222 vaccination. The base sequence is TGCAGCGTTGAATCGGGGTACGAGCAGTACTTC. It is translated as CSVESGYEQYF.